This TCR beta chain stems from a study of blood T cells in healthy people across ages. As for this clonotype: Antigen specificity is unknown.

Alongside a J-beta primer mix, a sample-barcoded 5' primer served in a second PCR lasting 7 to 11 cycles. Through a template-switch adaptor with 12 random nucleotides, each cDNA molecule received a tag. TCRdb called the 5' RACE reads again in MiXCR, with one record for every CDR3 protein. Altogether roughly 800,000 distinct CDR3 sequences are present, roughly 64% being singletons, with the ten largest covering about 20%. Points from the study as a whole: It was not known whether donors were CMV positive (a possible confounder of expanded clonotype changes).

The material sequenced was blood. The receptor was isolated from a man aged 30-40 years in good health.

CDR3 DNA sequence: TGTGCCAGCAGTTCCGGGGCCCCTGGCTACGAGCAGTACTTC. Its translation is CASSSGAPGYEQYF. V is TRBV6-6 and J is TRBJ2-7; D may correspond to TRBD1 or TRBD2 (5 bases each). This CDR3 has 14 residues. Trimming took off 4 bases at V and 3 bases at J, with 13 bases between the two ends. The germline V gene has CDR1 MNHNY and CDR2 SVGAGI (reference sequence).